The 26 T cell receptor beta chains given below trace back to one sample, sequenced in a study of tumor and adjacent non-tumor tissue in lung cancer. A modified ARM-PCR protocol with three rounds of nested PCR amplified TCRbeta. MiXCR was run by TCRdb on the multiplex PCR reads, yielding one entry per CDR3 protein. The sample lists some 51,000 distinct CDR3 sequences; less than 70% were seen once. This sample's RNA came from whole unsorted tissue. The normal lung tissue was taken more than 3 cm from the tumor edge. Sequencing input: distant non-tumor lung tissue. The receptors derive from a woman in her 70s with non-small cell lung cancer.

The chain has TRBV28 and TRBJ2-1, with D hard to call. Trimming took 10 bases from V and 6 from J, leaving 19 bases between them. CDR1 MDHEN and CDR2 SYDVKM come from the germline V gene. There are 14 residues in the CDR3. CDR3 protein: CATLIGGHGNEQFF. The CDR3 coding sequence is TGTGCCACCCTGATCGGTGGTCATGGCAATGAGCAGTTCTTC.

In this sample, this clonotype turned up many times. The genes are TRBV12-3 or TRBV12-4 and TRBJ1-1; no reliable D call. Trimming cost V 4 bases and J 4 bases, with 10 bases left between them. There are 13 residues in the CDR3. The CDR3 bases are TGTGCCAGCAGTTCACTGAGAGGCACTGAAGCTTTCTTT. Protein product: CASSSLRGTEAFF.

The sample holds many counts of this clonotype. The chain uses TRBV6-2 or TRBV6-3 and TRBJ2-3; TRBD2 aligns across 10 bases. Germline loops: CDR1 MNHEY, CDR2 SVGEGT. This CDR3 is 15 amino acids long. V gave up 4 bases and J gave up 4 bases; unmatched junction bases: 5. The CDR3, as DNA: TGTGCCAGCAGTTCTAGCGGGAGAGGGGCAGATACGCAGTATTTT. Protein product: CASSSSGRGADTQYF.

This clonotype was picked up one time. The chain links TRBV28 to TRBJ1-4, with TRBD1 matching 8 bases. CDR1 is MDHEN and CDR2 is SYDVKM in the germline V gene. The CDR3 contains 16 residues. After removal of 3 bases from V and 5 bases from J, the junction contained 8 bases not matched to a gene. Here the CDR3 reads CASSLLAGGLNEKLFF. CDR3 nucleotide sequence: TGTGCCAGCAGTTTGTTGGCAGGGGGCCTCAATGAAAAACTGTTTTTT.

Regarding this clonotype: This may come from a read error, since a much larger clone is one base off. The chain recombines TRBV12-3 or TRBV12-4 with TRBJ2-3, with D maybe TRBD1 (7 bases). This CDR3 is 14 amino acids long. CDR3 sequence (DNA): TGTGCCAGCTGTTTAGGGGGCGGGAAAGATACGCAGTATTTT. It is translated as CASCLGGGKDTQYF.

This clonotype was counted at least ten times. V usage is TRBV20-1 and J usage is TRBJ1-5; D not certain. There are 14 residues in the CDR3. Per the germline V gene, CDR1 is DFQATT and CDR2 is SNEGSKA (reference sequence). V lost 4 bases and J 2 bases, leaving 12 bases between the germline ends. CDR3 DNA sequence: TGCAGTGCTATCCCCGGGTTAGGCAATCAGCCCCAGCATTTT. Protein product: CSAIPGLGNQPQHF.

This sequence joins TRBV6-5 and TRBJ2-3, with D possibly TRBD2 on 5 matching bases. Trimming left V 1 base short and J 4 bases short, with 18 bases between. This CDR3 is built from 17 residues. Germline values: CDR1 MNHEY, CDR2 SVGAGI. CDR3 DNA sequence: TGTGCCAGCAGTTACTTTGGAGGAGCTCACTACCCAGATACGCAGTATTTT. This encodes CASSYFGGAHYPDTQYF.

Turning to this clonotype: The junction shows a germline mismatch at one end, possibly a read error. The chain carries TRBV28 and TRBJ1-1; 8 bases are shared with TRBD1. This CDR3 has 15 amino acids. Germline-derived CDR1 and CDR2 are MDHEN and SYDVKM. For the CDR3, the DNA is TGTGCCAACAGTTTAGAAGGACAGGGAGGGGCTGAAGCTTTCTTT. This codes for CANSLEGQGGAEAFF.

This clonotype was seen only a few times. Germline is not matched at one junction end, which may reflect a read error. This chain uses TRBV20-1 with TRBJ2-1, with 9 bases aligning to TRBD2. The CDR3 has 13 residues. Germline CDR1 is DFQATT and CDR2 is SNEGSKA (reference sequence). The CDR3 loop is CGASPGLANEQFF. DNA for the CDR3: TGCGGTGCTAGCCCGGGACTAGCTAATGAGCAGTTCTTC.

Comments on this clonotype: The junction and the germline gene differ at one end; a read error may be behind it. The genes are TRBV6-6 and TRBJ2-5; 7 positions match TRBD1. The germline V gene encodes CDR1 MNHNY and CDR2 SVGAGI (reference sequence). This CDR3 region has 15 residues. CDR3 bases: TGTGCCAGCAGTTATGCTTCCACCGGGACAGCCTCCATCCACTTC. Translation gives CASSYASTGTASIHF.

About this clonotype: One end of the junction fails to match germline, which may point to a read error. This chain links TRBV29-1 with TRBJ2-7, with D possibly matching TRBD1 (5 bases). Germline loops: CDR1 SQVTM, CDR2 ANQGSEA. CDR3 size: 16 residues. CDR3 sequence (DNA): TGCAGTGTCGAGAAAGGGGCCCAGGTAGGAACCTACGGGCAGTACTTC. The encoded protein is CSVEKGAQVGTYGQYF.

This chain connects TRBV6-5 to TRBJ2-2; 7 positions match TRBD2. V lost 9 bases and J lost 0; bases outside the gene matches: 10. CDR1 and CDR2 (germline): MNHEY, SVGAGI. There are 16 residues in the CDR3. The CDR3 coding sequence is TGTGCCAGGAATCTAAGAGCGGGGTCGAACACCGGGGAGCTGTTTTTT. This encodes CARNLRAGSNTGELFF.

Concerning this clonotype itself: Given a much more abundant clone one base away, this may be a read error. The V and J genes are TRBV7-3 and TRBJ1-1; no clear D gene. CDR1 and CDR2 from the germline V gene are SGHTA and FQGTGA. This CDR3 has 12 residues. V shed 1 base and J shed 8 bases, with 8 bases lying between them. DNA for the CDR3: TGTGCCAGCAGCTTAATCGCCACCGAAGCTTTCTTT. This translates into CASSLIATEAFF. The full variable domain, with the rest looked up from reference TRBV7-3 and TRBJ1-1, is GAGVSQTPSNKVTEKGKYVELRCDPISGHTALYWYRQSLGQGPEFLIYFQGTGAADDSGLPNDRFFAVRPEGSVSTLKIQRTERGDSAVYLCASSLIATEAFFGQGTRLTVV.

The chain combines TRBV10-1 with TRBJ1-1; 10 nucleotides align to TRBD1. The J segment lost 2 bases and the V segment lost 5 bases, leaving 11 bases of the junction unmatched. Germline loops: CDR1 WNHNN, CDR2 SYGVQD (reference sequence). The CDR3 is 17 amino acids. The DNA for the CDR3 is TGCGCCAGCAGTACCCAGACAGGGGGCTTATCTAACACTGAAGCTTTCTTT. As protein: CASSTQTGGLSNTEAFF.

This clonotype has a count of ten or more. This sequence joins TRBV6-5 and TRBJ2-3; no firm D call. The CDR3 is 13 amino acids. Trimming removed 4 bases from V and 2 bases from J, with 7 bases in between. Germline V lookup: CDR1 MNHEY, CDR2 SVGAGI. In nucleotides, the CDR3 is TGTGCCAGCAGTTCCACAATCACAGATACGCAGTATTTT. Amino acid sequence: CASSSTITDTQYF.

Note on this clonotype: A read error is likely, as this CDR3 ends without the conserved phenylalanine or tryptophan. It is unclear where the CDR3 begins or ends on the DNA, so no DNA is shown, and the CDR3 is as TCRdb lists it. The chain has TRBV28 and TRBJ2-6; TRBD1 is taken as the D call from the table, unchecked against the DNA. Inclusive of both ends, the CDR3 amounts to 17 amino acids. Germline CDR1 reads MDHEN; CDR2 reads SYDVKM. The CDR3 region is CASSRSQGISGANVLTL.

In the case of this clonotype: The junction departs from germline at one end; a sequencing error may be responsible. V gene TRBV11-1 combines with J gene TRBJ2-1; perhaps TRBD2 as D (6 bases). The germline V gene encodes CDR1 SGHAT and CDR2 FQDESV (reference sequence). This CDR3 comprises 16 residues. In nucleotides, the CDR3 is TGTGCCAGCAGCTTAGCCCTAGCGAGCCTGTACATTGAGCTGTTCTTC. The encoded protein is CASSLALASLYIELFF.

The chain links TRBV30 to TRBJ2-3; D gene unclear. The V and J ends lost 4 bases and 10 bases respectively, with 24 bases between them. Germline loops: CDR1 GTSNPN, CDR2 SVGIG (reference sequence). The CDR3 extends over 15 amino acids. Here the CDR3 DNA reads TGTGCCTGGAAGTATACCATGGGGTGGGGTGATTCGCAGTATTTT. It is translated as CAWKYTMGWGDSQYF.

In the case of this clonotype: The conserved closing phenylalanine or tryptophan is absent in this CDR3, likely reflecting a read error. The chain has TRBV6-5 and TRBJ2-3, with D tentatively TRBD2 (6 bases). The CDR3 spans 17 residues. Germline lookup yields CDR1 MNHEY and CDR2 SVGAGI. V was pared by 0 bases and J by 4 bases, with 17 bases between. CDR3 DNA: TGTGCCAGCAGTTACTCTGGAGGGATTTACTACCCAGATACGCAGTATCTT. Translated: CASSYSGGIYYPDTQYL.

A remark on this clonotype: The missing conserved phenylalanine or tryptophan at the end of this CDR3 makes a read error likely. V gene TRBV11-3 combines with J gene TRBJ2-1; TRBD2 might be the D (6 bases). The CDR3 has 13 residues. Per the germline V gene, CDR1 is SGHNT and CDR2 is YENEEA. The CDR3 loop is CTSSLPYHNEQFI. CDR3 bases: TGTACTAGCAGCTTACCCTACCACAATGAGCAGTTCATC.

This clonotype was observed a single time. Compared with germline, one end of the junction differs, possibly owing to a read error. The chain links TRBV10-3 to TRBJ2-3, with D perhaps matching TRBD1 (5 bases). The CDR3 extends over 16 amino acids. Germline CDR1 ENHRY, CDR2 SYGVKD. The CDR3 DNA reads TGTGCCATCAGTGAGTCGGTGCTCCAGGACACAGATACACAGTATTTT. Translating it yields CAISESVLQDTDTQYF.

This clonotype turned up a few times. Given a much more abundant clone one base away, this may be a read error. The CDR3 DNA reads as TGCAGTGTAAGGAGTAGCGGGTTCTCCAATGAGCAGTTCTTC. Translation: CSVRSSGFSNEQFF. The V and J genes are TRBV20-1 and TRBJ2-1; TRBD2 aligns across 7 bases. Germline CDR1 DFQATT, CDR2 SNEGSKA (reference sequence). The CDR3 is 14 residues long. Germline trimming cut 7 bases from V and 6 bases from J; bases unmatched to any gene: 12.

This clonotype was counted a few times. The chain joins TRBV7-9 to TRBJ2-7; D perhaps matches TRBD2 (5 bases). CDR1 is SEHNR, CDR2 FQNEAQ, per germline (reference sequence). This CDR3 is 14 amino acids long. V shed 3 bases and J shed 6 bases, with 15 bases lying between them. The CDR3 sequence: CASSLGAQFCEQYF. The CDR3 DNA follows: TGTGCCAGCAGCTTGGGAGCGCAATTCTGCGAGCAGTACTTC.

With regard to this clonotype: A much bigger clone sits one base away, suggesting this may be a read error. The chain employs TRBV7-8 and TRBJ2-3; no reliable D call. This CDR3 has 17 amino acids. Trimming stripped 5 bases from V and 4 bases from J, with 22 bases between. CDR1 and CDR2 from the germline V gene are SGHVS and FQNEAQ. CDR3 DNA sequence: TGTGCCAGCAGCGGCACTATAAGGCGTGGTCGCGCAGATACGCAGTATTTT. It specifies CASSGTIRRGRADTQYF.

This clonotype was observed a handful of times. The CDR3 loop reads CASSLSFLGNEQFF. The CDR3 coding sequence is TGTGCCAGCAGCCTTTCGTTTTTGGGGAATGAGCAGTTCTTC. The V call is TRBV9, the J call TRBJ2-1; no firm D call. The V and J ends lost 4 bases and 7 bases respectively, with 15 bases between them. This CDR3 region has 14 residues. CDR1 and CDR2 (germline): SGDLS, YYNGEE.

V is TRBV4-1 and J is TRBJ1-1; unclear D gene. This CDR3 is built from 14 residues. Trimming stripped 3 bases from V and 5 bases from J, with 13 bases between. Germline CDR1 and CDR2: MGHRA and YSYEKL. The CDR3 is CASSHRKKNTEAFF. Here the CDR3 DNA reads TGCGCCAGCAGCCACCGGAAAAAGAATACTGAAGCTTTCTTT.